Below are 13 T cell receptor beta chains sequenced from a single sample in a study of T cell responses to AZD1222 COVID-19 vaccine. Libraries were prepared by immunoSEQ multiplex PCR; TCRdb keeps only in-frame clonotypes and omits some of them. Of 80,000 to 100,000 clones in the sample, over 80% are singletons; the top ten hold roughly 10%. The sequences come from peripheral blood, collected 28 days after the second AZD1222 dose. These receptors all come from an adult who received the AZD1222 COVID-19 vaccine.

This rearrangement joins TRBV28 to TRBJ2-1, with D possibly matching TRBD1 (5 bases). The CDR3 has 12 residues. Germline V gene lookup returns CDR1 MDHEN and CDR2 SYDVKM. V lost 6 bases and J lost 9, with 12 bases in between. The CDR3 here is CASRSGISEQFF. The CDR3 DNA follows: TGTGCCAGCAGGTCAGGGATCAGTGAGCAGTTCTTC. Full variable domain (remainder filled in from reference TRBV28 and TRBJ2-1): DVKVTQSSRYLVKRTGEKVFLECVQDMDHENMFWYRQDPGLGLRLIYFSYDVKMKEKGDIPEGYSVSREKKERFSLILESASTNQTSMYLCASRSGISEQFFGPGTRLTVL.

This clone was found once. J is TRBJ1-2 and V is TRBV12-3 or TRBV12-4; unclear D gene. V was clipped by 3 bases and J by 4 bases, with 6 bases between them. This CDR3 region has 12 residues. The CDR3 sequence: CASSFPGYGYTF. The CDR3 DNA reads as TGTGCCAGCAGTTTCCCCGGCTATGGCTACACCTTC.

The CDR3 spells CASSLMGAGANVLTF. The CDR3, as DNA: TGTGCCAGCAGCTTAATGGGAGCTGGGGCCAACGTCCTGACTTTC. V gene TRBV7-9 combines with J gene TRBJ2-6; TRBD2 is a possible D gene (5 bases). CDR1 is SEHNR, CDR2 FQNEAQ, per germline (reference sequence). Trimming took 2 bases from V and 2 from J, leaving 7 bases between them. This CDR3 is 15 amino acids long.

V and J are TRBV2 and TRBJ1-2; D remains ambiguous. CDR3 size: 12 residues. Looked up from germline, CDR1 is SNHLY and CDR2 is FYNNEI. Trimming pared 6 bases from V and 4 bases from J, leaving 9 bases between. CDR3 region: CASSVFSYGYTF. The CDR3 nucleotides are TGTGCCAGCAGCGTTTTTTCCTATGGCTACACCTTC.

The chain is built from TRBV10-2 and TRBJ1-2; maybe TRBD1 (6 bases). This CDR3 contains 17 residues. Trimming stripped 2 bases from V and 1 base from J, with 17 bases between. Looked up from germline, CDR1 is WSHSY and CDR2 is SAAADI. The CDR3 bases are TGCGCCAGCAGTGAGGCCCGAGGGGACATAGATAACTATGGCTACACCTTC. Its translation is CASSEARGDIDNYGYTF.

This chain joins TRBV5-4 and TRBJ2-1, with TRBD2 as a possible D gene (5 bases). This CDR3 region has 15 residues. CDR1 is SGHNT, CDR2 YYREEE, per germline (reference sequence). Trimming cost V 0 bases and J 0 bases, with 7 bases left between them. CDR3 DNA: TGTGCCAGCAGCTTGGGGGAGAGCTCCTACAATGAGCAGTTCTTC. As protein: CASSLGESSYNEQFF.

The chain employs TRBV18 and TRBJ2-7; 11 positions agree with TRBD2. This CDR3 has 15 amino acids. CDR1 and CDR2 (germline): KGHSH, LQKENI. The V and J ends lost 3 bases and 5 bases, in that order; junction bases with no gene match: 6. In DNA, the CDR3 is TGTGCCAGCTCACCCCTAACTAGCGGGGGAGACGAGCAGTACTTC. Protein product: CASSPLTSGGDEQYF.

The CDR3 DNA follows: TGTGCCAGCAGCGTATATGCTAGCGGGAGCACAGATACGCAGTATTTT. Protein sequence: CASSVYASGSTDTQYF. The chain joins TRBV9 to TRBJ2-3, with 8 bases fitting TRBD2. The trim removed 1 base at V and 0 bases at J, leaving 4 bases unmatched. This CDR3 has 16 amino acids. Germline CDR1 reads SGDLS; CDR2 reads YYNGEE.

The chain is built from TRBV21-1 and TRBJ1-1; the table calls TRBD1, which could not be checked here. TRBV21-1 is a pseudogene segment. The CDR3 is made up of 15 amino acids. The CDR3 protein is CASSKGDSLNTEAFF. For the CDR3, the DNA is TGTGCCAGCAGCAAAGGGGACAGCCTCAACACTGAAGCTTTCTTT.

The rearrangement links TRBV5-1 to TRBJ1-5; maybe TRBD1 (5 bases). The length of the CDR3 is 14 residues. CDR1 and CDR2 (germline): SGHRS, YFSETQ. Trimming left V 0 bases short and J 4 bases short, with 8 bases between. CDR3 in DNA: TGCGCCAGCAGCTTGGGACAGAGAAATCAGCCCCAGCATTTT. This gives the protein CASSLGQRNQPQHF.

This chain links TRBV2 with TRBJ2-7; possibly TRBD1 for D (5 bases). The V end was cut by 8 bases, the J end by 4 bases, with 12 bases between. This CDR3 has 12 residues. Looked up from germline, CDR1 is SNHLY and CDR2 is FYNNEI. CDR3: CASGRVTYEQYF. The CDR3 nucleotides are TGTGCCAGCGGCAGGGTAACGTACGAGCAGTACTTC. Based on the CDR3 plus reference TRBV2 and TRBJ2-7, the full variable domain is EPEVTQTPSHQVTQMGQEVILRCVPISNHLYFYWYRQILGQKVEFLVSFYNNEISEKSEIFDDQFSVERPDGSNFTLKIRSTKLEDSAMYFCASGRVTYEQYFGPGTRLTVT.

The rearrangement uses TRBV28 and TRBJ1-3; D may be TRBD1 (6 bases). Trimming left V 6 bases short and J 0 bases short, with 15 bases between. The CDR3 spans 16 residues. The germline CDR1 and CDR2 sequences are MDHEN and SYDVKM. CDR3 residues: CASSSAGVNSGNTIYF. CDR3 nucleotide sequence: TGTGCCAGCAGCTCAGCAGGGGTAAACTCTGGAAACACCATATATTTT. Full variable domain (rest looked up from reference TRBV28 and TRBJ1-3): DVKVTQSSRYLVKRTGEKVFLECVQDMDHENMFWYRQDPGLGLRLIYFSYDVKMKEKGDIPEGYSVSREKKERFSLILESASTNQTSMYLCASSSAGVNSGNTIYFGEGSWLTVV.

This chain joins TRBV19 and TRBJ1-1; no clear D. Trimming removed 6 bases from V and 0 bases from J, with 14 bases in between. The CDR3 is 15 amino acids. CDR1 and CDR2 from the germline V gene are LNHDA and SQIVND (reference sequence). The CDR3 DNA reads as TGTGCCAGTAGGACTGGGCCGGTAATGAACACTGAAGCTTTCTTT. Protein sequence: CASRTGPVMNTEAFF.